This T cell receptor beta chain was sequenced for a study of T cell repertoires in cytomegalovirus infection. In the study overall: Recently identified HLA-C-restricted and well-studied HLA-B-restricted CMV epitopes were used. Matching HLA type, along with CMV infection, was indicated by public TCR beta signatures.

This clonotype was observed a single time. Its cognate antigen is unknown. TCRdb ran MiXCR on the reads and lists one entry per CDR3 protein. The sample holds approximately 120,000 distinct CDR3 sequences, approximately 30% seen once. Looked up from germline, CDR1 is SQVTM and CDR2 is ANQGSEA. J lost 7 bases, V lost 4 bases, and 4 bases had no gene match. The CDR3 spans 14 residues. Findings and limits, study-wide: The ex vivo response showed dominance by HLA-C-restricted CMV-specific TCR beta clonotypes. Summed frequency of shared TCR beta families picked out CMV carriers who also had the relevant HLA.

The V call is TRBV29-1, the J call TRBJ2-1, with 13 bases aligning to TRBD2. The TCR was taken from a human donor in good health (CMV status not recorded). Some clones in this sample may be carry-over from other donors' samples. The material was CD8+ T cells from cultured PBMCs, obtained from culture after CMV antigen stimulation. CDR3 region: CSVAGLAGYNEQFF. The DNA for the CDR3 is TGCAGCGTTGCGGGACTAGCGGGATATAATGAGCAGTTCTTC.